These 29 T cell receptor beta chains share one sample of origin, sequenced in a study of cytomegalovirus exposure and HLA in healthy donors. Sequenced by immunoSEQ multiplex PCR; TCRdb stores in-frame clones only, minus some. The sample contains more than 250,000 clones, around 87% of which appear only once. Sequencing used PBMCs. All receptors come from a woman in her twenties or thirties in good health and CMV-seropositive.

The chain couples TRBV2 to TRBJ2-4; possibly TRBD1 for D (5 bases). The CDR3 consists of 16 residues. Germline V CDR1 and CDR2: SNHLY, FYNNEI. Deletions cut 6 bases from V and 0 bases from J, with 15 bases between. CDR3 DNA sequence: TGTGCCAGCAGACTAACAGGAGCTCTAGCCAAAAACATTCAGTACTTC. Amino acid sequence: CASRLTGALAKNIQYF.

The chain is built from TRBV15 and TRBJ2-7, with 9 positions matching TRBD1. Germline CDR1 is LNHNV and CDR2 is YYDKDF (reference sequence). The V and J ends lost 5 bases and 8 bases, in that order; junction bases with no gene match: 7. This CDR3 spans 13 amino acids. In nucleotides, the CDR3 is TGTGCCACCAGCCTAACCGGACAGGGGAAGCAGTACTTC. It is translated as CATSLTGQGKQYF.

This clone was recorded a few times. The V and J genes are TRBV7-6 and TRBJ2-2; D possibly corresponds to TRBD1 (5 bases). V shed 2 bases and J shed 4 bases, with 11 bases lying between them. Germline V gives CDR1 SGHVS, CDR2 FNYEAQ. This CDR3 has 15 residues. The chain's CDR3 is CASSLRGGVTGELFF. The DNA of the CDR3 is TGTGCCAGCAGCTTAAGGGGTGGTGTCACCGGGGAGCTGTTTTTT.

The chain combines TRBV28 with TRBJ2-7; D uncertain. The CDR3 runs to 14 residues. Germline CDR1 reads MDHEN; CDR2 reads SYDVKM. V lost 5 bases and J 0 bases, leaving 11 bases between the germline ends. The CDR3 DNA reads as TGTGCCAGCAGTGTGACTGGTACCTCCTACGAGCAGTACTTC. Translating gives CASSVTGTSYEQYF.

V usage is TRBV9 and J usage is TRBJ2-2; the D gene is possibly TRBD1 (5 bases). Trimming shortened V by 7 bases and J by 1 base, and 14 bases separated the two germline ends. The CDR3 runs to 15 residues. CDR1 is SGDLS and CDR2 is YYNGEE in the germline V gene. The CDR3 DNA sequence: TGTGCCAGCGGGGCGGCGATCCTGAACACCGGGGAGCTGTTTTTT. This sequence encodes CASGAAILNTGELFF.

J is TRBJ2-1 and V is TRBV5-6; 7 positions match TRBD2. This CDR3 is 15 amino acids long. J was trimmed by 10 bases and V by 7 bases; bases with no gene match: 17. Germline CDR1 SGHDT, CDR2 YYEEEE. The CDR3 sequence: CASGITPAGVREQFF. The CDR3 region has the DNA TGTGCCAGCGGAATTACCCCTGCGGGAGTCAGGGAGCAGTTCTTC.

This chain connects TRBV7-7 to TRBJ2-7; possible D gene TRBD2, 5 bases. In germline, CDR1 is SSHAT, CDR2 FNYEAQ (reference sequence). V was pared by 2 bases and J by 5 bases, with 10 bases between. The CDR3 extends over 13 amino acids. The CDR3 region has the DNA TGTGCCAGCAGCTTAATAACGGGGAACGAGCAGTACTTC. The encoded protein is CASSLITGNEQYF.

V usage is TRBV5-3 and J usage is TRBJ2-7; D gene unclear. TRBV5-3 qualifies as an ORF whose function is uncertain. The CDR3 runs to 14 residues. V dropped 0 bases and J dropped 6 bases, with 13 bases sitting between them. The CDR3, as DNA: TGTGCCAGAAGCTTGGAACAGAAGGTGTGCGAGCAGTACTTC. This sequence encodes CARSLEQKVCEQYF.

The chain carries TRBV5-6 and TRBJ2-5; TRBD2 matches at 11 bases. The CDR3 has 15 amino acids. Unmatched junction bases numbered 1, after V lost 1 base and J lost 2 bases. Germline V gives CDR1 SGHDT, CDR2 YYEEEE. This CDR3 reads CASSLPSGGQETQYF. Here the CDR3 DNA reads TGTGCCAGCAGCTTGCCTAGCGGGGGGCAAGAGACCCAGTACTTC.

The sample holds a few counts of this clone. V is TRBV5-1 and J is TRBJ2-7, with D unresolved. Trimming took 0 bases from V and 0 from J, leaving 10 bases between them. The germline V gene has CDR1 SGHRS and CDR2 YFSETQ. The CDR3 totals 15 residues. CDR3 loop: CASSLGPPNSYEQYF. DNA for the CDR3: TGCGCCAGCAGCTTGGGGCCCCCTAACTCCTACGAGCAGTACTTC.

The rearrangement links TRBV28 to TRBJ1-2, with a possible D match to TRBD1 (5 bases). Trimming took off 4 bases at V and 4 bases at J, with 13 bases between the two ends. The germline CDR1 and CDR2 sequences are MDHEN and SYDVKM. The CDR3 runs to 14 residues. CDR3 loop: CASSSGRLGYGYTF. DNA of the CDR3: TGTGCCAGCAGTTCAGGGCGACTTGGCTATGGCTACACCTTC.

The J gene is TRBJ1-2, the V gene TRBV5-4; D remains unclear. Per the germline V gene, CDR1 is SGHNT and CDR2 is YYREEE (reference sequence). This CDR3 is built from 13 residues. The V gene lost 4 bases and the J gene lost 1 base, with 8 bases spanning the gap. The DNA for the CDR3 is TGTGCCAGCAGCCGGACCGGTAACTATGGCTACACCTTC. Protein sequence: CASSRTGNYGYTF.

This CDR3 reads CASSPSRGGEQYQPQHF. DNA for the CDR3: TGTGCCAGCAGCCCTTCGAGGGGCGGGGAACAGTATCAGCCCCAGCATTTT. The gene calls are TRBV4-2 and TRBJ1-5, with a possible D match to TRBD1 (5 bases). The CDR3 has 17 amino acids. Germline CDR1 is LGHNA and CDR2 is YNFKEQ. V was pared by 4 bases and J by 5 bases, with 21 bases between.

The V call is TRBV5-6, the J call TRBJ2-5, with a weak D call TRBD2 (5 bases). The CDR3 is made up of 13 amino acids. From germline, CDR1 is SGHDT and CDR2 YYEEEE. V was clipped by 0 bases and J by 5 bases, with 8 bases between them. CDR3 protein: CASSLGSGETQYF. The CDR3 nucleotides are TGTGCCAGCAGCTTGGGGTCGGGGGAGACCCAGTACTTC.

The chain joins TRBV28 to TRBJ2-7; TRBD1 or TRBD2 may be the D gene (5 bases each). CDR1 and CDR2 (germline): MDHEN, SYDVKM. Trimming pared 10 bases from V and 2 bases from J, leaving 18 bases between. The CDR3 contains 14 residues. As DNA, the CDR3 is TGTGCCACCTACTCGGGGACGATCACCTACGAGCAGTACTTC. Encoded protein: CATYSGTITYEQYF.

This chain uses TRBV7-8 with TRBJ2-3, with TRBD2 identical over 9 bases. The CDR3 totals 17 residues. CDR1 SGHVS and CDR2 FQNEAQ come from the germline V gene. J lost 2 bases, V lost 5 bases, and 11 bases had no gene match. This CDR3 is CASSLDGGGANTDTQYF. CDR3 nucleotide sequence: TGTGCCAGCAGCCTAGATGGCGGGGGGGCCAACACAGATACGCAGTATTTT. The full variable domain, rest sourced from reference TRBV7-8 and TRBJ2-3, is GAGVSQSPRYKVAKRGQDVALRCDPISGHVSLFWYQQALGQGPEFLTYFQNEAQLDKSGLPSDRFFAERPEGSVSTLKIQRTQQEDSAVYLCASSLDGGGANTDTQYFGPGTRLTVL.

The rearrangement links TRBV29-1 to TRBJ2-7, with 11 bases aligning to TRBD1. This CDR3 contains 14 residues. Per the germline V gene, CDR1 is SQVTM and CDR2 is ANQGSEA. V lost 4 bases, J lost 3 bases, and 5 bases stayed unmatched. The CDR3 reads CSVVTGTGGYEQYF. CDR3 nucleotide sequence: TGCAGCGTTGTCACGGGGACAGGGGGCTACGAGCAGTACTTC.

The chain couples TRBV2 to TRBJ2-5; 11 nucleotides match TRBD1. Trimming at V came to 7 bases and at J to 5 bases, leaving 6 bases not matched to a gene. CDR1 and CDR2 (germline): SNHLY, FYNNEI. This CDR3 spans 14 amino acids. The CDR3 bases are TGTGCCAGCATTTCGGACAGGGGGCGTGAGACCCAGTACTTC. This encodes CASISDRGRETQYF.

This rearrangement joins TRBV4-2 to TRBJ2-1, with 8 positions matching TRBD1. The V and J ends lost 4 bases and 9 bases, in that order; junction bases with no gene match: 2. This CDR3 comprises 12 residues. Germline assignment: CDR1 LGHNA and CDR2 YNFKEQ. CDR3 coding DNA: TGTGCCAGCAGCCCGGACAGGGTTGAGCAGTTCTTC. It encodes CASSPDRVEQFF.

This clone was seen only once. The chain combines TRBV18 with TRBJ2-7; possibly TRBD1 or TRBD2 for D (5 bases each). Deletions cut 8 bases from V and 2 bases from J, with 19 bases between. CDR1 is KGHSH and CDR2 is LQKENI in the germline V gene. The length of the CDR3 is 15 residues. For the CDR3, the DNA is TGTGCCAGCCTAGAGGGTAGGGGAGTTGCCTACGAGCAGTACTTC. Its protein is CASLEGRGVAYEQYF. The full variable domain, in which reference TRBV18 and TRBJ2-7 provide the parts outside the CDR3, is NAGVMQNPRHLVRRRGQEARLRCSPMKGHSHVYWYRQLPEEGLKFMVYLQKENIIDESGMPKERFSAEFPKEGPSILRIQQVVRGDSAAYFCASLEGRGVAYEQYFGPGTRLTVT.

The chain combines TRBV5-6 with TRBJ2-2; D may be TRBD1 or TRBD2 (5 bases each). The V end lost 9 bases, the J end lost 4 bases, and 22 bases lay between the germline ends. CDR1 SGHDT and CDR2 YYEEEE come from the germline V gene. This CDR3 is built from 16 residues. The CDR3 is CATLAQRDGSTGELFF. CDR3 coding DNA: TGTGCCACACTTGCCCAACGGGACGGCAGCACCGGGGAGCTGTTTTTT.

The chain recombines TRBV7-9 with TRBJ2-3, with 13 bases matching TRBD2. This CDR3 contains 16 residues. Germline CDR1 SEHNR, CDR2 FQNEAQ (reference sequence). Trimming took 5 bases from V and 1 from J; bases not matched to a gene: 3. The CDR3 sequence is CASSPGTSGGTDTQYF. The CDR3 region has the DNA TGTGCCAGCAGCCCCGGGACTAGCGGGGGCACAGATACGCAGTATTTT.

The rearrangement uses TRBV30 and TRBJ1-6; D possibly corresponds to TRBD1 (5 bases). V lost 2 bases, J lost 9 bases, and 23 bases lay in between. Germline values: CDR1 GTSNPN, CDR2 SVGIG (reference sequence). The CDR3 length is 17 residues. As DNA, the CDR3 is TGTGCCTGGAGTAAAGTAGTCGGGGCCTTTACGAGTTCACCCCTCCACTTT. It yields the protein CAWSKVVGAFTSSPLHF.

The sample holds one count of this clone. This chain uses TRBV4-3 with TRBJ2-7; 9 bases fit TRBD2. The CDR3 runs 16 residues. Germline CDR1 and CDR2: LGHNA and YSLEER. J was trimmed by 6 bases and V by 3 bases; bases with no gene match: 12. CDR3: CASSHSKAAGGFEQYF. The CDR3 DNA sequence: TGCGCCAGCAGCCATTCGAAGGCAGCGGGAGGTTTCGAGCAGTACTTC.

The CDR3 loop reads CASSPRHLSSYEQYF. The DNA for the CDR3 is TGTGCCAGCAGCCCTCGACACTTAAGCTCCTACGAGCAGTACTTC. The J gene is TRBJ2-7, the V gene TRBV7-2; no clear D. The CDR3 is 15 amino acids. Trimming removed 5 bases at V and 0 bases at J, with 14 bases between. The germline V gene encodes CDR1 SGHTA and CDR2 FQGNSA. The whole variable domain, filled in from reference TRBV7-2 and TRBJ2-7, reads GAGVSQSPSNKVTEKGKDVELRCDPISGHTALYWYRQSLGQGLEFLIYFQGNSAPDKSGLPSDRFSAERTGGSVSTLTIQRTQQEDSAVYLCASSPRHLSSYEQYFGPGTRLTVT.

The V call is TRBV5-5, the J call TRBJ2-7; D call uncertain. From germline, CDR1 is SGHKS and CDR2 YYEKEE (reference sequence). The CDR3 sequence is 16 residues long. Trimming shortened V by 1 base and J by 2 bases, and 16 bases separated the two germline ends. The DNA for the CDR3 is TGTGCCAGCAGCTTGCTCTTGGGTAGCCGAACCTACGAGCAGTACTTC. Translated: CASSLLLGSRTYEQYF.

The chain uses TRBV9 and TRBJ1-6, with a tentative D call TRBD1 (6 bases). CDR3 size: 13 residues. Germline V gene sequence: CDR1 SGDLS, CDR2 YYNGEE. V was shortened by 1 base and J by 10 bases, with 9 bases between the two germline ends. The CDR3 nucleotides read TGTGCCAGCAGCGTAACAGGGAGCTCACCCCTCCACTTT. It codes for CASSVTGSSPLHF.

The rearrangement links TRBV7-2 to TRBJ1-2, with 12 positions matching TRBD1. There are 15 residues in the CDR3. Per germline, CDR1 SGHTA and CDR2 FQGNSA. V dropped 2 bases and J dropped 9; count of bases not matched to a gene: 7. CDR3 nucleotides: TGTGCCAGCAGCTTACTGCGGGGACAGGGGGCTCGCTACACCTTC. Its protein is CASSLLRGQGARYTF.

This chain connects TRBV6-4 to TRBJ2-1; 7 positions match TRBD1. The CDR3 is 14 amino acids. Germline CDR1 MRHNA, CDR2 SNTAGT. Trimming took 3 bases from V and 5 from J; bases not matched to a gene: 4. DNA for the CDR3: TGTGCCAGCAGTGAATGGGACAGTAACAATGAGCAGTTCTTC. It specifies CASSEWDSNNEQFF.